The present T cell receptor beta chain was sequenced within a study of post-analysis software for immune sequencing data. For the study at large: Progressive-relapsing, secondary progressive and relapsing-remitting multiple sclerosis were among the disease courses included. Study-wide results and limits: Under F measure analysis, samples from one preparation batch co-clustered strongly. Comparison of patients with controls showed about 5 TRBV segments more frequent in patients, TRBV5-6, TRBV5-1 and TRBV20-1 among them.

Germline values: CDR1 SNHLY, CDR2 FYNNEI. This CDR3 is 14 amino acids long. cDNA libraries for TCR beta contained unique molecular identifiers. Once roughly 1 to 11 million T cells were used, 400,000 to 550,000 cDNA molecules resulted. TCRdb re-derived calls from the PCR reads in MiXCR, one entry per CDR3 protein. The top ten clones hold around 11% of a sample with roughly 650,000 distinct CDR3 sequences, 59% of them seen once. This clonotype was counted a few times. Its cognate antigen is unknown. Sequenced: blood. The chain links TRBV2 to TRBJ2-7; D may be TRBD2 (6 bases). The J call is uncertain, as TRBJ2-5 better fits the DNA end. The receptor was isolated from a girl aged 2-10 years with multiple sclerosis. CDR3 loop: CASSGEAGRETQYF. The CDR3 DNA reads TGTGCCAGCAGTGGGGAAGCGGGTCGTGAGACCCAGTACTTC.